The source of this T cell receptor beta chain is a study of T cells in localized non-small cell lung cancer. The germline V and J ends were trimmed by 8 bases and 6 bases, with 18 bases remaining between them. The CDR3 spans 14 residues. The germline gives CDR1 MNHEY, CDR2 SMNVEV (reference sequence). The method was immunoSEQ multiplex PCR; TCRdb's version includes in-frame clones alone and lacks a portion of them. This sample has approximately 43,000 clones, with around nine tenths found just once. The sample here was peripheral blood, taken before any cancer treatment. J is TRBJ2-3 and V is TRBV27; D is possibly TRBD2 (7 bases). This TCR came from a female donor of 60 years or more with stage I squamous cell lung carcinoma. CDR3 residues: CASRIGGASDTQYF. CDR3 DNA sequence: TGTGCCAGCCGGATTGGGGGGGCGTCCGATACGCAGTATTTT.